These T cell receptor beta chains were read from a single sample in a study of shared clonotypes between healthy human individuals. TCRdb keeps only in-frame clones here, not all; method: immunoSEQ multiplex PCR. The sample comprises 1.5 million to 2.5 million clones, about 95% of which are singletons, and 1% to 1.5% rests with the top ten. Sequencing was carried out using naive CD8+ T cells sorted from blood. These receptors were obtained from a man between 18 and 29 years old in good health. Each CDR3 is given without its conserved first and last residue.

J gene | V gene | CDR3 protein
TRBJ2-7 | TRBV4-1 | ASSQVATSYEQY
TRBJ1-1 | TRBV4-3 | ASSQELADSEAF
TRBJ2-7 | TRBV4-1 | ASSQGTEYEQY
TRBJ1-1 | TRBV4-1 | ASSQVGGRTEAF
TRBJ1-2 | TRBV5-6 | ASRSPDNRFGNGYT
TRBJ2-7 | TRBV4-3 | ASSQDTGTGSSYEQY
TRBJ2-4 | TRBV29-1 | SVVPAALAKNIQY
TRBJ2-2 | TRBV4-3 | ASSPRRAGELF
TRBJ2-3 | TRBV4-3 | ASSPGTSGTDTQY
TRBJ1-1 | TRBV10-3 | AISDMGIPGNTEAF
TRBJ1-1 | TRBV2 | ASSEWRHEAF
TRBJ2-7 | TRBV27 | ASAGTGEGGFAYEQY
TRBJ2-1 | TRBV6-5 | ASMGPLGGEQF
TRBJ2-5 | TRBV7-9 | ASSQEALQETQY
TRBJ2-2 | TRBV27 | ASNDRGNTGELF
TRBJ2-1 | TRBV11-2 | ASSSRAWNEQF
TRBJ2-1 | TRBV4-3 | ASSQDLASGIYNEQF
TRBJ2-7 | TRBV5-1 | ASSLYPTSPTPVEQY